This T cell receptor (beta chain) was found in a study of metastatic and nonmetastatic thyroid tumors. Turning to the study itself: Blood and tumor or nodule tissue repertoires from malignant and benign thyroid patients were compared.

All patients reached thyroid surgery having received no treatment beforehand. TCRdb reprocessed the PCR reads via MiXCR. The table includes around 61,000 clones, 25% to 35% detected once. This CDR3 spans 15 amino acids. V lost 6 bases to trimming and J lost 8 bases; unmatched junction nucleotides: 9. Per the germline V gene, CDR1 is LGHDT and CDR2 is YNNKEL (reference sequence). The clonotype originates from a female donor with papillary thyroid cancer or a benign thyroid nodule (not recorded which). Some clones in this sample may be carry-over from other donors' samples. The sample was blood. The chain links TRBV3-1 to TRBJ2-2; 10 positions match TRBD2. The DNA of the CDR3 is TGTGCCAGCAGTCTAAGCGGGAGGGCCTTAGGGGAGCTGTTTTTT. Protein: CASSLSGRALGELFF.